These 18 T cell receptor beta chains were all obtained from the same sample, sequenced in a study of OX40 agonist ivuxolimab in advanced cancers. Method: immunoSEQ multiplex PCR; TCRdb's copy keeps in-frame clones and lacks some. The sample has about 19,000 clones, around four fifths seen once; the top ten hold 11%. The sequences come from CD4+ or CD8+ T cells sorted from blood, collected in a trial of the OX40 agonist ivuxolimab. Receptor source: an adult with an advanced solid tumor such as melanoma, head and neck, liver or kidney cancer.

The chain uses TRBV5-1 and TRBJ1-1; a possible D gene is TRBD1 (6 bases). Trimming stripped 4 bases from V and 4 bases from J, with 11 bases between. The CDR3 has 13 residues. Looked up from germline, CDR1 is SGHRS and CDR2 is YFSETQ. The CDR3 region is CASSETGSTEAFF. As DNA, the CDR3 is TGCGCCAGCAGCGAAACAGGGAGCACTGAAGCTTTCTTT.

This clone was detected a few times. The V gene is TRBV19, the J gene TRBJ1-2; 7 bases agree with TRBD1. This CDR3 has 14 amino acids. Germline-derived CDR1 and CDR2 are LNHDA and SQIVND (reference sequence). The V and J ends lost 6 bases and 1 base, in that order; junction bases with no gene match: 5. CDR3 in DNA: TGTGCCAGTAGCCCAGGGGGGCGTAACTATGGCTACACCTTC. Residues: CASSPGGRNYGYTF.

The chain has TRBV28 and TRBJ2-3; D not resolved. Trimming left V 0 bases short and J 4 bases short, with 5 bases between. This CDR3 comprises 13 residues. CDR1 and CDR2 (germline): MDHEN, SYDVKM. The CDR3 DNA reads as TGTGCCAGCAGTTTATGGAGAGCAGATACGCAGTATTTT. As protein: CASSLWRADTQYF.

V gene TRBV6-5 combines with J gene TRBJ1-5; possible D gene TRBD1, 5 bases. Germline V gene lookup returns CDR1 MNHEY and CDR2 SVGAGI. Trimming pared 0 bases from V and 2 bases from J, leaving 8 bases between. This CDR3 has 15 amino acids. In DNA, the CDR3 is TGTGCCAGCAGTTACTCGTCGGGGCGCAATCAGCCCCAGCATTTT. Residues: CASSYSSGRNQPQHF.

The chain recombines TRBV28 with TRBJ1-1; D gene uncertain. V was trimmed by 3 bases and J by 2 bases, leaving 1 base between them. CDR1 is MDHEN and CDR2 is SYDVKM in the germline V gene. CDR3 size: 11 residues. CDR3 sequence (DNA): TGTGCCAGCAGTTTTAACACTGAAGCTTTCTTT. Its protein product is CASSFNTEAFF.

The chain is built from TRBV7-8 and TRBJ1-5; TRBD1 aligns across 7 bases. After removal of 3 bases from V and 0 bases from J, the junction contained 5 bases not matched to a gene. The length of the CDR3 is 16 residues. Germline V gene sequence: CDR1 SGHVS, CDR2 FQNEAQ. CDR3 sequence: CASSFRTGTSNQPQHF. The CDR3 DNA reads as TGTGCCAGCAGCTTCCGGACAGGCACTAGCAATCAGCCCCAGCATTTT.

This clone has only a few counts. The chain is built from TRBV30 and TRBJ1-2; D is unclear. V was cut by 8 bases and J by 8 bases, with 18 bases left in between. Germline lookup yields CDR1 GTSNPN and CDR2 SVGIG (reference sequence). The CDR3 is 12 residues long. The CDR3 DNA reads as TGTGCCGGAGAGCACCCAACCGAAGGCTACACCTTC. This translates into CAGEHPTEGYTF.

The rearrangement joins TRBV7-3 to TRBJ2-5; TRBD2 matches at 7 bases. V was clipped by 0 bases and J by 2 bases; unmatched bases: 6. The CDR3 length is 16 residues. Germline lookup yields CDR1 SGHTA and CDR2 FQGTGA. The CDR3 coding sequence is TGTGCCAGCAGCTTAACGGCGGCGGGAGTGCAAGAGACCCAGTACTTC. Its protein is CASSLTAAGVQETQYF.

CDR3 nucleotide sequence: TGTGCCATGCCGGGAGGCCTCTCCTACGAGCAGTACTTC. This gives the protein CAMPGGLSYEQYF. The genes are TRBV6-1 and TRBJ2-7, with 7 bases fitting TRBD2. Germline assignment: CDR1 MNHNS and CDR2 SASEGT. Trimming at V came to 10 bases and at J to 0 bases, leaving 6 bases not matched to a gene. The CDR3 sequence is 13 residues long.

The CDR3 sequence: CASHGGSYEQYF. As DNA, the CDR3 is TGTGCCAGCCACGGGGGTTCCTACGAGCAGTACTTC. The chain joins TRBV5-4 to TRBJ2-7; possible D gene TRBD2, 6 bases. Looked up from germline, CDR1 is SGHNT and CDR2 is YYREEE (reference sequence). Trimming removed 7 bases from V and 1 base from J, with 9 bases in between. The CDR3 is 12 amino acids. The whole variable domain, filled in from reference TRBV5-4 and TRBJ2-7, reads ETGVTQSPTHLIKTRGQQVTLRCSSQSGHNTVSWYQQALGQGPQFIFQYYREEENGRGNFPPRFSGLQFPNYSSELNVNALELDDSALYLCASHGGSYEQYFGPGTRLTVT.

The CDR3 here is CASSWPPEQYF. The CDR3 nucleotides are TGTGCCAGCAGTTGGCCGCCCGAGCAGTACTTC. This rearrangement joins TRBV2 to TRBJ2-7; D remains unclear. V was pared by 5 bases and J by 6 bases, with 8 bases between. The CDR3 consists of 11 residues. Germline CDR1 is SNHLY and CDR2 is FYNNEI.

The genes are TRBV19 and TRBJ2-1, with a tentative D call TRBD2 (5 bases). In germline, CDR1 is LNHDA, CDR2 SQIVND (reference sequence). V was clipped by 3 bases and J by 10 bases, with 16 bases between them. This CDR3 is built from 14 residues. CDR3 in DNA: TGTGCCAGTAGTATTAAGCGCCTGAGGGAAGAGCAGTTCTTC. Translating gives CASSIKRLREEQFF.

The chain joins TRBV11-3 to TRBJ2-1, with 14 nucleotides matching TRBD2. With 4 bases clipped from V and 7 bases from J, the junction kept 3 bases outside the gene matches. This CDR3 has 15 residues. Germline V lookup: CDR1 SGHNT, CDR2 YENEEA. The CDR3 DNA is TGTGCCAGCAGCTCCCGGACTAGCGGGAGGAATGAGCAGTTCTTC. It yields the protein CASSSRTSGRNEQFF. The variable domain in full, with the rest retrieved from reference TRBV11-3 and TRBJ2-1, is EAGVVQSPRYKIIEKKQPVAFWCNPISGHNTLYWYLQNLGQGPELLIRYENEEAVDDSQLPKDRFSAERLKGVDSTLKIQPAELGDSAVYLCASSSRTSGRNEQFFGPGTRLTVL.

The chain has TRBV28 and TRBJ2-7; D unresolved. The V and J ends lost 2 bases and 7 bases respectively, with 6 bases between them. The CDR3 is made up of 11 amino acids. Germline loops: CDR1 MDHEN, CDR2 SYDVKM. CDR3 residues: CASSLGFEQYF. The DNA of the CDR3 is TGTGCCAGCAGTTTAGGTTTTGAGCAGTACTTC.

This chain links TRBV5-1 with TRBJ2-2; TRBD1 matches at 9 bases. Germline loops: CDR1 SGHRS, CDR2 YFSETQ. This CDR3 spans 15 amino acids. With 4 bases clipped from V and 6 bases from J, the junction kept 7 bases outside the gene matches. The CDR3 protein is CASSPWTGAAGELFF. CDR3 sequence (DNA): TGCGCCAGCAGCCCGTGGACAGGGGCAGCCGGGGAGCTGTTTTTT.

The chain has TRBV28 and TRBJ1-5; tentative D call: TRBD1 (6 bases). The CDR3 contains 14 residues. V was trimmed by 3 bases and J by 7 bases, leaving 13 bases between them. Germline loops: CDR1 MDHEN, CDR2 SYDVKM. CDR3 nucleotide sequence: TGTGCCAGCAGTTTCCCTCGAAGGGGGCAGCCCCAGCATTTT. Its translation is CASSFPRRGQPQHF.

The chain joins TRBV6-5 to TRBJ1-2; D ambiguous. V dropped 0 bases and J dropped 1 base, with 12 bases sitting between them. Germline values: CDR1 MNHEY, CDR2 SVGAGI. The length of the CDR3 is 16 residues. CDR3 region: CASSYSQDLHNYGYTF. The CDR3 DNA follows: TGTGCCAGCAGTTACTCCCAGGACTTACATAACTATGGCTACACCTTC.

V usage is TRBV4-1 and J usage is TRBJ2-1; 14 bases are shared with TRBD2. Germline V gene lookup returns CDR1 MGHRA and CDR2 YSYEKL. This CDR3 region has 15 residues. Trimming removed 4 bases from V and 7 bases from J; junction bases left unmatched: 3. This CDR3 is CASSPRTSGRNEQFF. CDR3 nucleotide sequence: TGCGCCAGCAGCCCAAGGACTAGCGGGAGGAATGAGCAGTTCTTC.